This passage covers 24 T cell receptor beta chains from one sample sequenced in a study of blood T cells in healthy people across ages. Next came a second PCR, run for about 6 to 12 cycles, which used a sample-barcoded 5' primer along with a J-beta primer mix. TCRdb reprocessed the 5' RACE reads with MiXCR, giving one entry per CDR3 protein. The repertoire holds roughly 1.7 million distinct CDR3 sequences, with approximately 32% as singletons. The sequenced sample was blood. The source is a woman aged 25 to 45 in good health.

The chain employs TRBV5-1 and TRBJ2-2, with 11 nucleotides matching TRBD1. After removal of 3 bases from V and 4 bases from J, the junction contained 5 bases not matched to a gene. CDR1 is SGHRS and CDR2 is YFSETQ in the germline V gene. The CDR3 extends over 16 amino acids. The CDR3 protein is CASSWTGTGGTGELFF. CDR3 in DNA: TGCGCCAGCAGCTGGACCGGGACAGGGGGCACCGGGGAGCTGTTTTTT.

The chain employs TRBV4-1 and TRBJ1-5, with D perhaps TRBD1 (5 bases). Germline CDR1 is MGHRA and CDR2 is YSYEKL. V lost 4 bases to trimming and J lost 7 bases, with 14 bases between them. This CDR3 is 14 amino acids long. The CDR3 nucleotides read TGCGCCAGCAGCCCATTCGGGGGGAACCAGCCCCAGCATTTT. Its protein product is CASSPFGGNQPQHF.

For this clonotype: The junction shows a germline mismatch at one end, possibly a read error. The chain links TRBV7-3 to TRBJ2-1; TRBD2 matches 7 bases. The length of the CDR3 is 16 residues. Germline V CDR1 and CDR2: SGHTA, FQGTGA. CDR3 nucleotides: TGTGCCGGCAGCCCCAGCCTAGCGGAGTTCTACAATGAGCAGTTCTTC. It yields the protein CAGSPSLAEFYNEQFF.

The sample holds a few counts of this clonotype. This chain uses TRBV20-1 with TRBJ1-6; possible D gene TRBD1, 6 bases. The CDR3 runs to 21 residues. V was pared by 6 bases and J by 1 base, with 31 bases between. Germline V gene sequence: CDR1 DFQATT, CDR2 SNEGSKA (reference sequence). The CDR3 region is CSARGGGDRLSQSSYNSPLHF. CDR3 DNA: TGCAGTGCCCGGGGAGGGGGTGACAGGCTTAGTCAGAGTTCCTATAATTCACCCCTCCACTTT.

The table lists this clonotype with a few counts. V and J are TRBV9 and TRBJ2-1; 11 nucleotides agree with TRBD2. CDR3 size: 15 residues. CDR1 and CDR2 (germline): SGDLS, YYNGEE. Trimming at V came to 2 bases and at J to 8 bases, leaving 6 bases not matched to a gene. The CDR3 DNA is TGTGCCAGCAGCGTTGGTACTAGCGGGAGCCATGAGCAGTTCTTC. Amino acid sequence: CASSVGTSGSHEQFF.

Worth noting for this clonotype: An end of the junction does not agree with germline; a read error may underlie this. This chain joins TRBV29-1 and TRBJ2-1; D is perhaps TRBD1 or TRBD2 (5 bases each). Germline V gene sequence: CDR1 SQVTM, CDR2 ANQGSEA. This CDR3 spans 16 amino acids. The CDR3 here is CSVEDPGTFSYSEQFF. CDR3 in DNA: TGCAGCGTTGAAGACCCAGGGACCTTCTCCTACAGTGAGCAGTTCTTC.

This clonotype has only a few counts. V and J are TRBV11-3 and TRBJ2-1, with 7 bases matching TRBD2. This CDR3 is 17 amino acids long. Trimming at V came to 0 bases and at J to 0 bases, leaving 5 bases not matched to a gene. CDR1 is SGHNT and CDR2 is YENEEA in the germline V gene. This CDR3 is CASSLDPPGGSYNEQFF. DNA for the CDR3: TGTGCCAGCAGCTTAGACCCCCCGGGGGGCTCCTACAATGAGCAGTTCTTC.

This clonotype was seen more than once but under ten times. The genes are TRBV7-2 and TRBJ1-2; TRBD1 aligns across 8 bases. Germline loops: CDR1 SGHTA, CDR2 FQGNSA. Unmatched junction bases numbered 12, after V lost 2 bases and J lost 4 bases. This CDR3 has 17 residues. This CDR3 reads CASSLSPPGGLRYGYTF. CDR3 DNA sequence: TGTGCCAGCAGCTTATCACCGCCAGGGGGCTTACGCTATGGCTACACCTTC.

The V call is TRBV5-1, the J call TRBJ1-2, with D tentatively TRBD1 (5 bases). This CDR3 has 13 amino acids. With 5 bases removed from V and 4 bases from J, the gap between germline ends came to 12 bases. The germline gives CDR1 SGHRS, CDR2 YFSETQ. The CDR3 region is CASSYDSSYGYTF. The CDR3 bases are TGCGCCAGCAGTTACGACAGTAGCTATGGCTACACCTTC.

In its sample, this clonotype was seen many times. The chain couples TRBV7-9 to TRBJ2-3; TRBD2 matches 11 bases. The CDR3 contains 18 residues. Germline V gene data show CDR1 as SEHNR and CDR2 as FQNEAQ (reference sequence). V lost 2 bases, J lost 6 bases, and 13 bases stayed unmatched. As DNA, the CDR3 is TGTGCCAGCAGCTTACCCCGTCGACTAGCGGGGTCCGGGGATACGCAGTATTTT. Residues: CASSLPRRLAGSGDTQYF.

The rearrangement joins TRBV6-2 or TRBV6-3 to TRBJ1-1, with TRBD1 identical over 10 bases. After removal of 2 bases from V and 0 bases from J, the junction contained 3 bases not matched to a gene. This CDR3 has 16 amino acids. Germline CDR1 and CDR2: MNHEY and SVGEGT. CDR3 sequence (DNA): TGTGCCAGCAGTTACCGGACAGGGGGATTGAACACTGAAGCTTTCTTT. Translation: CASSYRTGGLNTEAFF.

This clonotype was detected only a few times. This chain's CDR3 is CASSLVLAGAHNEQFF. CDR3 nucleotides: TGTGCCAGCAGCTTAGTCCTAGCGGGAGCACACAATGAGCAGTTCTTC. The gene calls are TRBV11-2 and TRBJ2-1; the match to TRBD2 covers 10 bases. V lost 1 base to trimming and J lost 5 bases; unmatched junction nucleotides: 5. Germline V CDR1 and CDR2: SGHAT, FQNNGV. The CDR3 has 16 amino acids.

This clonotype was seen a few times. The rearrangement links TRBV5-6 to TRBJ2-5; D uncertain. The CDR3 spans 14 residues. Trimming took 3 bases from V and 6 from J, leaving 15 bases between them. CDR1 is SGHDT and CDR2 is YYEEEE in the germline V gene. As DNA, the CDR3 is TGTGCCAGCAGCTCAGGCCTACTGGAAAAGACCCAGTACTTC. It codes for CASSSGLLEKTQYF.

In DNA form, the CDR3 reads TGCGCCAGCGCCGGACAGGGGAGCTCCTACGAGCAGTACTTC. Amino acid sequence: CASAGQGSSYEQYF. The rearrangement links TRBV5-1 to TRBJ2-7, with 9 bases aligning to TRBD1. V shed 7 bases and J 0 bases; nucleotides not matched to a gene: 5. Germline loops: CDR1 SGHRS, CDR2 YFSETQ. The CDR3 sequence is 14 residues long.

The rearrangement uses TRBV14 and TRBJ2-1; a possible D gene is TRBD2 (5 bases). The CDR3 spans 13 residues. V was clipped by 3 bases and J by 8 bases, with 11 bases between them. Germline V lookup: CDR1 SGHDN, CDR2 FVKESK. The CDR3: CASSHLLVHEQFF. CDR3 DNA sequence: TGTGCCAGCAGCCACCTACTAGTACATGAGCAGTTCTTC.

This clonotype was seen a few times. The chain employs TRBV5-1 and TRBJ1-1; the D is unclear. Looked up from germline, CDR1 is SGHRS and CDR2 is YFSETQ. V shed 0 bases and J shed 6 bases, with 15 bases lying between them. This CDR3 has 15 residues. In DNA form, the CDR3 reads TGCGCCAGCAGCTTGGCAGGTTCCCCAGGCGCTGAAGCTTTCTTT. As protein: CASSLAGSPGAEAFF.

Regarding this clonotype: The junction and the germline gene differ at one end; a read error may be behind it. The V and J genes are TRBV3-1 and TRBJ2-5; D gene unclear. CDR1 LGHDT and CDR2 YNNKEL come from the germline V gene (reference sequence). This CDR3 region has 14 residues. Here the CDR3 reads CASSHLGTQETQYF. The DNA for the CDR3 is TGTGCCAGTAGCCACTTGGGAACCCAAGAGACCCAGTACTTC.

This clonotype was observed a few times. The chain uses TRBV6-2 or TRBV6-3 and TRBJ2-3, with a weak D call TRBD2 (5 bases). V dropped 5 bases and J dropped 7 bases, with 13 bases sitting between them. Germline V gene sequence: CDR1 MNHEY, CDR2 SVGEGT. This CDR3 is 13 amino acids long. Written as DNA, the CDR3 is TGTGCCAGCAGTCCGGGGTCGGTCAATACGCAGTATTTT. This translates into CASSPGSVNTQYF.

This chain connects TRBV7-2 to TRBJ1-5; D unclear. Trimming took 2 bases from V and 4 from J, leaving 9 bases between them. Germline assignment: CDR1 SGHTA and CDR2 FQGNSA. CDR3 length equals 14 residues. CDR3 nucleotides: TGTGCCAGCAGCTTAATAGGGATGAATCAGCCCCAGCATTTT. Its translation is CASSLIGMNQPQHF.

This clonotype was seen repeatedly, ten times or more. At one boundary the junction diverges from the germline segment, which might be a read error. This chain uses TRBV4-1 with TRBJ2-7, with 11 bases matching TRBD1. Germline V gene data show CDR1 as MGHRA and CDR2 as YSYEKL. The CDR3 consists of 15 residues. The CDR3 sequence: CASSQTGTGGYEQYF. DNA of the CDR3: TGTGCCAGCAGCCAAACGGGGACAGGGGGATACGAGCAGTACTTC.

The chain couples TRBV7-3 to TRBJ2-5, with D possibly being TRBD1 or TRBD2 (5 bases each). The CDR3 is 13 amino acids. V was pared by 5 bases and J by 11 bases, with 18 bases between. Germline V gene lookup returns CDR1 SGHTA and CDR2 FQGTGA. The CDR3 reads CASSPRRERQQYF. CDR3 sequence (DNA): TGTGCCAGCAGCCCACGCAGGGAGAGACAGCAGTACTTC.

In its sample, this clonotype was seen a few times. The V call is TRBV5-6, the J call TRBJ2-1; the D is unclear. V was pared by 4 bases and J by 0 bases, with 8 bases between. The germline CDR1 and CDR2 sequences are SGHDT and YYEEEE. CDR3 length: 14 residues. This chain's CDR3 is CASSRFTSYNEQFF. The CDR3 coding sequence is TGTGCCAGCAGCCGATTCACCTCCTACAATGAGCAGTTCTTC.

The chain recombines TRBV7-2 with TRBJ2-1; 11 nucleotides agree with TRBD1. Germline V CDR1 and CDR2: SGHTA, FQGNSA. The length of the CDR3 is 20 residues. V lost 2 bases and J lost 8; bases outside the gene matches: 20. The DNA for the CDR3 is TGTGCCAGCAGCTTAAGATTGTCCTGGACAGGGGGCCGTGGAAACGATGAGCAGTTCTTC. It encodes CASSLRLSWTGGRGNDEQFF.

The sample holds a few counts of this clonotype. This CDR3 is CASSVVVDGPTDTQYF. The CDR3 nucleotides are TGTGCCAGCAGCGTAGTCGTCGACGGACCCACAGATACGCAGTATTTT. The chain employs TRBV9 and TRBJ2-3, with no clear D. The CDR3 totals 16 residues. Looked up from germline, CDR1 is SGDLS and CDR2 is YYNGEE. Trimming took 0 bases from V and 2 from J, leaving 13 bases between them. Full variable domain (remainder filled in from reference TRBV9 and TRBJ2-3): DSGVTQTPKHLITATGQRVTLRCSPRSGDLSVYWYQQSLDQGLQFLIQYYNGEERAKGNILERFSAQQFPDLHSELNLSSLELGDSALYFCASSVVVDGPTDTQYFGPGTRLTVL.